Here is one T cell receptor (beta chain) with its context. Its cognate antigen has yet to be identified. Base qualities were left out, and no much larger clone turns up one base away. TCRbeta CDR3 regions were amplified from genomic DNA using the immunoSEQ Assay, a bias-controlled multiplex PCR. Per the original workflow: The number of nucleated cells in each sample was estimated by amplification of reference gene primers within the assay. To quantify the absolute abundance of each unique TCRbeta CDR3 rearrangement, sequence reads were collapsed and filtered. For each sample, productive Simpson clonality was calculated by taking the square root of Simpson's diversity index across productive rearrangements. Not all clones reach the TCRdb copy of this immuneACCESS table, which keeps in-frame sequences only. Checked studies attribute under half of the gap to unresolved V genes and leave the rest unexplained. For V, J and clone size, that table is used; D and trimming come from the DNA. The sample includes some 130,000 clones, with about 75% observed a single time. Clones ranked in the top ten supply about 18% of the sample.

The record originates from a study of blood T cell repertoires in COVID-19 (dated by TCRdb to the early 2020s). Background on the whole study: The collaborator samples originated in the United States, Italy and Spain and spanned the acute and convalescent phases of COVID-19. Where available, HLA class I and class II types were obtained from metadata supplied by the sample provider rather than from assay-based typing. Deeply sampled blood TCRbeta repertoires from subjects exposed to, actively infected with, or recovered from COVID-19 were included in the dataset. The repertoires were released in a freely available public database intended as a resource for research on the immune response to SARS-CoV-2. The samples were drawn from the first 160 participants of the ongoing ImmuneRACE study and from 1,254 subjects provided by 6 global collaborators. The sample metadata nearly always contained a de-identified subject ID, COVID-19 status, age in years and sex. The material from the prospective study consisted of cDNA or gDNA derived from T cells, B-cell-depleted T cells, or PBMCs.

Whole blood was collected in K2EDTA tubes by collaborating institutions according to the institutions' own protocols. Collaborator samples were shipped for TCRbeta analysis as frozen whole blood, isolated PBMCs, or DNA extracted from either sample type. What the research found in general, with its limitations: Clinical and demographic metadata were provided uncurated, with the amount varying by source and participant.

CDR3 length: 16 amino acids, cysteine to phenylalanine. Only CDR3 DNA is held: 48 bases, read in frame from base 1. CDR1 MDHEN and CDR2 SYDVKM were looked up in the germline V gene. Relative to germline, V is missing 7 bases and J is missing 5 bases, with 8 bases of the junction outside any gene match. This sequence was found in a man aged 80 or over with acute or convalescent COVID-19. Recombination joined TRBV28 with TRBJ2-5; TRBD2 matches 15 bases in the middle. Sequenced input: peripheral blood. The nucleotides are TGTGCCAGCACGAGGACTAGCGGGGGGGCCGGGGAGACCCAGTACTTC. Translation gives CASTRTSGGAGETQYF.